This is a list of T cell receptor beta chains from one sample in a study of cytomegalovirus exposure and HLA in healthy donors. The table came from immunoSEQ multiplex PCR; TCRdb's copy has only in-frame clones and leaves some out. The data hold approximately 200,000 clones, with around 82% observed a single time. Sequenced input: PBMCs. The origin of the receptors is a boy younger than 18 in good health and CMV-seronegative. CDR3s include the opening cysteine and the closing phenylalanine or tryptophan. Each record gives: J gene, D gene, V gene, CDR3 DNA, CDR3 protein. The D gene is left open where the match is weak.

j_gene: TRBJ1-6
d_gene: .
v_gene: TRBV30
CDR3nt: TGTGCCTGGAGTGTAAACTCGAATTCACCCCTCCACTTT
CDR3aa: CAWSVNSNSPLHF

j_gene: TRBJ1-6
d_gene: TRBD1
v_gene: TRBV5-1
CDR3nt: TGCGCCAGCAGGCGACAGGGGAATTCACCCCTCCACTTT
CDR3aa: CASRRQGNSPLHF

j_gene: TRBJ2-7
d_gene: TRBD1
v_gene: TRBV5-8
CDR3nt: TGTGCCAGCAGCCTAGGGACAGGGTTCGCCGACGGGCAGTACTTC
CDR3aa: CASSLGTGFADGQYF

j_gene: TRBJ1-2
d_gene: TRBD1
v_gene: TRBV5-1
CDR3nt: TGCGCCAGCAGCTTGGGGACAGGGGAGAACTATGGCTACACCTTC
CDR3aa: CASSLGTGENYGYTF

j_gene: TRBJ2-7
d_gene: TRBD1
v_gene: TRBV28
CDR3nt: TGTGCCAGCAGTCCGATCCCCGGGACAGGGACCTCCTACGAGCAGTACTTC
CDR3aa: CASSPIPGTGTSYEQYF

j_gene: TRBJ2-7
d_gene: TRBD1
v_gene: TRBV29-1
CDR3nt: TGCAGCGTTCGGGACAGTCCCTACGAGCAGTACTTC
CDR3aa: CSVRDSPYEQYF

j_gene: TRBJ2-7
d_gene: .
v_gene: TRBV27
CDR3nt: TGTGCCAGCAGTTACCGGGACTCCTACGAGCAGTACTTC
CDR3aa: CASSYRDSYEQYF

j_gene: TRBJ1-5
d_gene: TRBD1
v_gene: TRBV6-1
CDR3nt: TGTGCCAGCAGTGGCATACAGGGGGCGGCTCAGCCCCAGCATTTT
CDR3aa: CASSGIQGAAQPQHF

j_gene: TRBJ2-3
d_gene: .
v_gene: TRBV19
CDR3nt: TGTGCCAGTAGGCGGGTGGCGGCGAGGGGCACAGATACGCAGTATTTT
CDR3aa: CASRRVAARGTDTQYF

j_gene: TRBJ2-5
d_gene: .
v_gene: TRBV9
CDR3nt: TGTGCCAGCAGCGTAGGACCTTTGACTGGTGGGGAGACCCAGTACTTC
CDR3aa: CASSVGPLTGGETQYF

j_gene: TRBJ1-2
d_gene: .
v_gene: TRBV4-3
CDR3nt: TGCGCCAGCAGCCAAGGTTACAGCTATGGCTACACCTTC
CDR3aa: CASSQGYSYGYTF

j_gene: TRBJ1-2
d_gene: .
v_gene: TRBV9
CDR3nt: TGTGCCAGCAGCGTAGATAGACTTAACTATGGCTACACCTTC
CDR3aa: CASSVDRLNYGYTF